Presented here are 17 T cell receptor beta chains from one specimen sequenced in a study of T cell responses to AZD1222 COVID-19 vaccine. Some clones are missing from TCRdb's copy, which holds only in-frame ones; the method was immunoSEQ multiplex PCR. The repertoire holds approximately 210,000 clones, with roughly 92% as singletons. The sequencing here drew on peripheral blood, taken 28 days after the second AZD1222 dose. These receptors were obtained from an adult who received the AZD1222 COVID-19 vaccine.

This rearrangement joins TRBV9 to TRBJ2-1; TRBD2 aligns across 12 bases. CDR1 and CDR2 from the germline V gene are SGDLS and YYNGEE. The CDR3 has 17 residues. With V trimmed by 0 bases and J by 5 bases, 6 bases remained unmatched. CDR3 sequence: CASSVETSGSFHNEQFF. CDR3 coding DNA: TGTGCCAGCAGCGTAGAGACTAGCGGGAGTTTCCACAATGAGCAGTTCTTC.

V usage is TRBV6-5 and J usage is TRBJ2-7; D possibly corresponds to TRBD2 (6 bases). The CDR3 contains 15 residues. Looked up from germline, CDR1 is MNHEY and CDR2 is SVGAGI. Trimming pared 2 bases from V and 4 bases from J, leaving 15 bases between. The CDR3 spells CASSYVGASAYEQYF. The CDR3 DNA reads as TGTGCCAGCAGTTACGTTGGCGCTAGCGCATACGAGCAGTACTTC.

This chain links TRBV27 with TRBJ1-2, with 8 bases lining up with TRBD1. This CDR3 has 15 residues. Germline V CDR1 and CDR2: MNHEY, SMNVEV (reference sequence). Germline trimming cut 6 bases from V and 3 bases from J; bases unmatched to any gene: 9. The CDR3 spells CASRSQTGVHYGYTF. The CDR3 nucleotides read TGTGCCAGCAGGTCCCAGACAGGGGTGCACTATGGCTACACCTTC.

This sequence joins TRBV15 and TRBJ2-7; D is undetermined. Looked up from germline, CDR1 is LNHNV and CDR2 is YYDKDF (reference sequence). V was cut by 4 bases and J by 6 bases, with 10 bases left in between. The CDR3 sequence is 12 residues long. The CDR3 bases are TGTGCCACCAGCAATCCACCCCGCGAGCAGTACTTC. Translation gives CATSNPPREQYF.

The chain links TRBV4-2 to TRBJ2-1; 8 bases are shared with TRBD2. CDR1 and CDR2 from the germline V gene are LGHNA and YNFKEQ. Trimming took 4 bases from V and 4 from J; bases not matched to a gene: 9. The CDR3 is 16 residues long. DNA for the CDR3: TGTGCCAGCAGCCCCCTGGATAGCGGGACTTACAATGAGCAGTTCTTC. This translates into CASSPLDSGTYNEQFF.

The chain employs TRBV7-4 and TRBJ1-3; tentatively, D is TRBD1 (5 bases). The CDR3 length is 15 residues. The germline gives CDR1 SGHVT, CDR2 SQSDAQ. Trimming stripped 3 bases from V and 7 bases from J, with 16 bases between. The DNA of the CDR3 is TGTGCCAGCAGCTTTATTCAGGGATATGGGAACACCATATATTTT. It specifies CASSFIQGYGNTIYF.

The CDR3 protein is CASSQVGINEQFF. CDR3 coding DNA: TGCGCCAGCAGCCAGGTGGGTATCAATGAGCAGTTCTTC. The V call is TRBV4-1, the J call TRBJ2-1; D is ambiguous. The germline CDR1 and CDR2 sequences are MGHRA and YSYEKL. Trimming removed 3 bases from V and 6 bases from J, with 9 bases in between. The CDR3 runs to 13 residues.

The rearrangement links TRBV6-5 to TRBJ1-3; D call uncertain. This CDR3 is 12 amino acids long. Germline loops: CDR1 MNHEY, CDR2 SVGAGI. Trimming removed 7 bases at V and 3 bases at J, with 7 bases between. The CDR3 DNA reads as TGTGCCAGCACCCCAGGTGGAAACACCATATATTTT. Translating it yields CASTPGGNTIYF.

On this clone itself: The sample holds other DNA sequences that translate to the same CDR3. J is TRBJ2-7 and V is TRBV7-2, with D perhaps being TRBD1 or TRBD2 (5 bases each). This CDR3 contains 15 residues. Germline V gene lookup returns CDR1 SGHTA and CDR2 FQGNSA. The V end was cut by 6 bases, the J end by 2 bases, with 17 bases between. This chain's CDR3 is CASSPTSGATYEQYF. DNA of the CDR3: TGTGCCAGCAGTCCTACCTCCGGGGCGACCTACGAGCAGTACTTC.

The V call is TRBV21-1, the J call TRBJ1-5; no DNA check was done on the table's D call, TRBD1. TRBV21-1 is designated a pseudogene. The CDR3 length is 17 residues. The chain's CDR3 is CASSKAWTGRRNQPQHF. CDR3 nucleotide sequence: TGTGCCAGCAGCAAAGCCTGGACAGGGCGGCGCAATCAGCCCCAGCATTTT.

The chain joins TRBV30 to TRBJ2-7; D remains unclear. The CDR3 is made up of 12 amino acids. Trimming cost V 1 base and J 0 bases, with 4 bases left between them. In germline, CDR1 is GTSNPN, CDR2 SVGIG (reference sequence). DNA of the CDR3: TGTGCCTGGAGTGACATCTCCTACGAGCAGTACTTC. Protein sequence: CAWSDISYEQYF.

V and J are TRBV6-2 or TRBV6-3 and TRBJ1-2, with TRBD1 matching 10 bases. Germline assignment: CDR1 MNHEY and CDR2 SVGEGT. The CDR3 has 15 residues. V lost 5 bases to trimming and J lost 4 bases; unmatched junction nucleotides: 7. The CDR3 here is CASSLLGQGTYGYTF. The DNA for the CDR3 is TGTGCCAGCAGTCTGTTGGGACAGGGGACCTATGGCTACACCTTC.

This clone was picked up one time. The V and J genes are TRBV12-5 and TRBJ2-7; 7 nucleotides align to TRBD1. V lost 6 bases and J lost 3; bases outside the gene matches: 11. CDR1 and CDR2 from the germline V gene are LGHNT and FRNRAP. CDR3 length: 15 amino acids. This CDR3 reads CASGSRQGLDYEQYF. The CDR3 DNA is TGTGCTAGTGGATCCCGACAGGGCCTTGACTACGAGCAGTACTTC. Based on the CDR3 plus reference TRBV12-5 and TRBJ2-7, the full variable domain is DARVTQTPRHKVTEMGQEVTMRCQPILGHNTVFWYRQTMMQGLELLAYFRNRAPLDDSGMPKDRFSAEMPDATLATLKIQPSEPRDSAVYFCASGSRQGLDYEQYFGPGTRLTVT.

The J gene is TRBJ2-7, the V gene TRBV6-5; D gene unclear. Germline CDR1 and CDR2: MNHEY and SVGAGI. The CDR3 is 13 amino acids. V lost 6 bases, J lost 1 base, and 10 bases lay in between. The CDR3 is CASSQGLSYEQYF. CDR3 sequence (DNA): TGTGCCAGCAGCCAAGGGCTGTCCTACGAGCAGTACTTC.

The chain employs TRBV5-8 and TRBJ2-1; 13 bases fit TRBD2. Germline values: CDR1 SGHTS, CDR2 YDEGEE. There are 15 residues in the CDR3. V dropped 4 bases and J dropped 10; count of bases not matched to a gene: 8. CDR3 region: CASSELAGGLWEQFF. The CDR3 DNA reads as TGTGCCAGCAGCGAACTAGCGGGAGGGCTGTGGGAGCAGTTCTTC.

The chain is built from TRBV12-3 or TRBV12-4 and TRBJ2-2; D unclear. The CDR3 totals 13 residues. The V end was cut by 7 bases, the J end by 4 bases, with 10 bases between. The CDR3 nucleotides are TGTGCCAGCAACCCCTCGCTCACCGGGGAGCTGTTTTTT. The encoded protein is CASNPSLTGELFF.

The gene calls are TRBV11-2 and TRBJ2-1; 15 bases map to TRBD2. This CDR3 is 17 amino acids long. Germline V gene sequence: CDR1 SGHAT, CDR2 FQNNGV. V was clipped by 4 bases and J by 6 bases; unmatched bases: 7. The CDR3 DNA is TGTGCCAGCAGCTCCCGACCGGGACTAGCGGGAGGCAATGAGCAGTTCTTC. The encoded protein is CASSSRPGLAGGNEQFF.